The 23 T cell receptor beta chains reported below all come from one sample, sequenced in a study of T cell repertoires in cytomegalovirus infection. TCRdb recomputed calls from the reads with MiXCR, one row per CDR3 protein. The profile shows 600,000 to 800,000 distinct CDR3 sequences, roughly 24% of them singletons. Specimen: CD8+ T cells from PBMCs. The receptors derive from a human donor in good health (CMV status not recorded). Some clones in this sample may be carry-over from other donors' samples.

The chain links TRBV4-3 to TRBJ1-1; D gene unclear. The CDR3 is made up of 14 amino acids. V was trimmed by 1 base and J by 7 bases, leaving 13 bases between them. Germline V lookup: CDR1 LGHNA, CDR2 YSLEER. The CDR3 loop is CASSQVLGNVEAFF. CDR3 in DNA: TGCGCCAGCAGCCAAGTCCTAGGGAACGTTGAAGCTTTCTTT.

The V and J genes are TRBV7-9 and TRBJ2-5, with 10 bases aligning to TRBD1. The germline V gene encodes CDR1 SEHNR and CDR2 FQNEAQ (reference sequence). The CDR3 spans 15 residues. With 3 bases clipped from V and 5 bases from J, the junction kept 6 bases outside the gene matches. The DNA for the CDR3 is TGTGCCAGCAGCTTCACGAGACAGGGGGCGGAGACCCAGTACTTC. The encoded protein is CASSFTRQGAETQYF. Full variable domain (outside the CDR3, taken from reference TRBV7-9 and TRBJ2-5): DTGVSQNPRHKITKRGQNVTFRCDPISEHNRLYWYRQTLGQGPEFLTYFQNEAQLEKSRLLSDRFSAERPKGSFSTLEIQRTEQGDSAMYLCASSFTRQGAETQYFGPGTRLLVL.

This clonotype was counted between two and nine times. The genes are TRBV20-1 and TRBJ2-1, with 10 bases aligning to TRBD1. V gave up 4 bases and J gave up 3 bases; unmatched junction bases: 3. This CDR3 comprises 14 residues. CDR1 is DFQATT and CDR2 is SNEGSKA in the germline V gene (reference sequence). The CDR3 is CSAIRTGGYNEQFF. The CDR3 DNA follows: TGCAGTGCTATCCGGACAGGGGGCTACAATGAGCAGTTCTTC.

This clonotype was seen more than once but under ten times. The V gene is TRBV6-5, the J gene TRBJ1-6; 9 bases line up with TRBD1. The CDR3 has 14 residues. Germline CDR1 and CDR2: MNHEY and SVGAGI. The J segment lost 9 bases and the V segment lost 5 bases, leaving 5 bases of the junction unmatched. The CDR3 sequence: CASSPGQGLSPLHF. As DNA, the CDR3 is TGTGCCAGCAGTCCGGGACAGGGTCTTTCACCCCTCCACTTT.

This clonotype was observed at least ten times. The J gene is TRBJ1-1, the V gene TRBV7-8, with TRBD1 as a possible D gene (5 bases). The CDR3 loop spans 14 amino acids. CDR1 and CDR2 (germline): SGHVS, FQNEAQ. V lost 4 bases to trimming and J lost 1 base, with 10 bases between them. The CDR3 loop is CASSWGDGNTEAFF. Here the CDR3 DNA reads TGTGCCAGCAGCTGGGGGGACGGGAACACTGAAGCTTTCTTT.

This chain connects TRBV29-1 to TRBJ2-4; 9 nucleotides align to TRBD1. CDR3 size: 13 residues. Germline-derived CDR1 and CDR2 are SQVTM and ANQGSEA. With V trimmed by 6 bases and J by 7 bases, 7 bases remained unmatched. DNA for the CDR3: TGCAGCGTACCAGGGACAGGGAAGAACATTCAGTACTTC. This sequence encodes CSVPGTGKNIQYF.

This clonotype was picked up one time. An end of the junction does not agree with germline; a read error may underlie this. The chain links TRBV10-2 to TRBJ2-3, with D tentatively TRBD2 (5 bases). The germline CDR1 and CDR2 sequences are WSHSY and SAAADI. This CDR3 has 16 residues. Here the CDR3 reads CTSSSGLAGVRDTQYF. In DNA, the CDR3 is TGCACCAGCAGTTCAGGCCTAGCCGGCGTTCGTGATACGCAGTATTTT.

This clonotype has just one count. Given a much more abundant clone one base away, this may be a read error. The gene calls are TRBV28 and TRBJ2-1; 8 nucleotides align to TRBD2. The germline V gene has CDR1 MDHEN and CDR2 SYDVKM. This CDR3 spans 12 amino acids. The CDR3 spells CAGSPTSDEQFF. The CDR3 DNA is TGTGCCGGCAGTCCGACTAGCGATGAGCAGTTCTTC. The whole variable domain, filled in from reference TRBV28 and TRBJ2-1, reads DVKVTQSSRYLVKRTGEKVFLECVQDMDHENMFWYRQDPGLGLRLIYFSYDVKMKEKGDIPEGYSVSREKKERFSLILESASTNQTSMYLCAGSPTSDEQFFGPGTRLTVL.

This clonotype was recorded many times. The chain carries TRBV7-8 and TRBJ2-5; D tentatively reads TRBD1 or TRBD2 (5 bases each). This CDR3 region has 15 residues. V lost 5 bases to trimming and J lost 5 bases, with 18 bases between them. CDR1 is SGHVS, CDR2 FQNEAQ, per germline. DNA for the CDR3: TGTGCCAGCAGCGACCGAGGGGAAGGGTGGGAGACCCAGTACTTC. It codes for CASSDRGEGWETQYF.

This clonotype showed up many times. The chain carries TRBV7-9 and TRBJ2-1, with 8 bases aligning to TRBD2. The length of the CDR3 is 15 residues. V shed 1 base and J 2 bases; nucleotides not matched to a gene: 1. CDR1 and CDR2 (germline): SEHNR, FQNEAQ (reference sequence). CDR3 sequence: CASSLVGGAYNEQFF. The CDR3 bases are TGTGCCAGCAGCTTAGTCGGGGGGGCCTACAATGAGCAGTTCTTC.

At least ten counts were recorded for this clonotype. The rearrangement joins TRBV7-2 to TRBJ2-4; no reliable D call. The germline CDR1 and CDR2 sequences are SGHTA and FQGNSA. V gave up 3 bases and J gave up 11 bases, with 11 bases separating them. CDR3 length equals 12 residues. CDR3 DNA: TGTGCCAGCAGCTTCCAAGACCCACTTCAGTACTTC. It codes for CASSFQDPLQYF.

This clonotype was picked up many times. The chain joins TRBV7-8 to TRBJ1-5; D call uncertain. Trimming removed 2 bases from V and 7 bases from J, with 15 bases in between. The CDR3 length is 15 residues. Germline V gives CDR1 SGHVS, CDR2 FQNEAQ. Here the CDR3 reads CASSLRTAVEQPQHF. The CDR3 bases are TGTGCCAGCAGCTTAAGGACCGCAGTGGAGCAGCCCCAGCATTTT.

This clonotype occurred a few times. The CDR3 loop is CASRPGTGYTEAFF. CDR3 nucleotide sequence: TGTGCCAGCAGGCCCGGGACAGGGTACACTGAAGCTTTCTTT. The chain employs TRBV7-9 and TRBJ1-1, with 9 bases fitting TRBD1. The CDR3 has 14 residues. Per germline, CDR1 SEHNR and CDR2 FQNEAQ (reference sequence). The ends lost 6 bases at V and 3 bases at J; junction bases unmatched: 5.

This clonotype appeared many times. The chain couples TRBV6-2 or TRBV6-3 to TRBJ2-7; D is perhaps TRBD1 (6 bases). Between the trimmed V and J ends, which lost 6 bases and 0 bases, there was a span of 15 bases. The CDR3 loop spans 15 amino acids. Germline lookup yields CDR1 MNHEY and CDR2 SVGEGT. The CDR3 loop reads CASSTPTGASYEQYV. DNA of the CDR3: TGTGCCAGCAGCACCCCGACAGGTGCCTCCTACGAGCAGTACGTC.

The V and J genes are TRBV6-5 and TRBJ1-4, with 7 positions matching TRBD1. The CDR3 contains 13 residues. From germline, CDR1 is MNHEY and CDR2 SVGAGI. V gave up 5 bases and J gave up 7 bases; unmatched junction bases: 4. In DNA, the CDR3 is TGTGCCAGCAGTCACAACAGGGGTGAAAAACTGTTTTTT. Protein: CASSHNRGEKLFF.

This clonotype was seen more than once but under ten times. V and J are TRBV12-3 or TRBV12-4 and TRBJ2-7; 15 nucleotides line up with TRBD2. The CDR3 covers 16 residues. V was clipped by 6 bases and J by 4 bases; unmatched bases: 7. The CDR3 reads CASRGPGTSGGYEQYF. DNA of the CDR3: TGTGCCAGCAGAGGCCCGGGGACTAGCGGGGGGTACGAGCAGTACTTC.

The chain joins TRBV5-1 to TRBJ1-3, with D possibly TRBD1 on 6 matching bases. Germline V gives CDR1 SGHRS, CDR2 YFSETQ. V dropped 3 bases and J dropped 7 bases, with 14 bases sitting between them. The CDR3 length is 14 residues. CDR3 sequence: CASSCDRRGNTIYF. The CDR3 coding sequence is TGCGCCAGCAGCTGTGACAGGAGGGGGAACACCATATATTTT.

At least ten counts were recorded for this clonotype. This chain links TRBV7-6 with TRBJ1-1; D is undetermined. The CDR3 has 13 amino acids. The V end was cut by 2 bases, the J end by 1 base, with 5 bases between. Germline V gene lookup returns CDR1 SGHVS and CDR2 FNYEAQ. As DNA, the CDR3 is TGTGCCAGCAGCTTATTTCCGAACACTGAAGCTTTCTTT. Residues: CASSLFPNTEAFF.

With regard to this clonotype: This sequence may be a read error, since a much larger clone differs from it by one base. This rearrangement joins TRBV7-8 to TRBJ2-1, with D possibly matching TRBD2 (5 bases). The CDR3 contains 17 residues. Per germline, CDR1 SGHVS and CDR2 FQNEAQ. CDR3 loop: CAGSLPRTAASYNEQFF. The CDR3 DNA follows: TGTGCCGGCAGCTTACCTAGGACTGCCGCCTCCTACAATGAGCAGTTCTTC.

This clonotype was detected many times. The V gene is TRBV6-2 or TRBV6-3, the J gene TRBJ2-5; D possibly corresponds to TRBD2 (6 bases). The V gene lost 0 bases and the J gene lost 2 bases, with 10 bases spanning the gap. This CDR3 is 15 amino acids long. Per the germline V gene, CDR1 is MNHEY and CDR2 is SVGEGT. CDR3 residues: CASSYSIAAQETQYF. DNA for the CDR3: TGTGCCAGCAGTTACTCGATAGCGGCTCAAGAGACCCAGTACTTC.

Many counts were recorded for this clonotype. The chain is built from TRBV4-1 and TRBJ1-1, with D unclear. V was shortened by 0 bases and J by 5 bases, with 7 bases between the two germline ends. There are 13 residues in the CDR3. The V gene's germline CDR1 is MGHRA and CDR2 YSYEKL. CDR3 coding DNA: TGCGCCAGCAGCCAAGAGAGAAGGACTGAAGCTTTCTTT. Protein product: CASSQERRTEAFF.

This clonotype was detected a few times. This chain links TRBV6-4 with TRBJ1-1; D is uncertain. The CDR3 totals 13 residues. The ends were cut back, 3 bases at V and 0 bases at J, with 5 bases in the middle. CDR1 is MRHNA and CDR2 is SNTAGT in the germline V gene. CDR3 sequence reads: CASSEWMNTEAFF. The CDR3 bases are TGTGCCAGCAGTGAATGGATGAACACTGAAGCTTTCTTT.

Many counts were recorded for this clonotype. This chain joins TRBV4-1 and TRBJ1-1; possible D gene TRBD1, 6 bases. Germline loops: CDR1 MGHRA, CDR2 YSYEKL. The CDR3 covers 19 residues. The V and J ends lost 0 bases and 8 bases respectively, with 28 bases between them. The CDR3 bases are TGCGCCAGCAGCCAAGATCCTACAGGGCCCTATCTTAGGAACGCCGAAGCTTTCTTT. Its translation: CASSQDPTGPYLRNAEAFF.